These 9 T cell receptor beta chains originate from one sample sequenced in a study of cytomegalovirus exposure and HLA in healthy donors. A multiplex PCR was run with 60 Vbeta primers and 13 Jbeta primers. Here immunoSEQ multiplex PCR was the method, and the copy in TCRdb shows in-frame clones only, minus some. The sample comprises approximately 250,000 clones, around 80% of which are singletons, and 0.47% rests with the top ten. The sequenced material came from PBMCs. These TCRs come from a boy younger than 18 in good health and CMV-seronegative.

The chain joins TRBV10-1 to TRBJ1-1; D might be TRBD1 (6 bases). V was cut by 5 bases and J by 3 bases, with 16 bases left in between. Germline V gene sequence: CDR1 WNHNN, CDR2 SYGVQD (reference sequence). The CDR3 runs to 15 residues. Here the CDR3 reads CASSHNRAIDTEAFF. The CDR3 DNA is TGCGCCAGCAGTCACAACAGGGCGATCGACACTGAAGCTTTCTTT.

The chain uses TRBV10-3 and TRBJ1-3; D remains unclear. CDR3 length equals 14 residues. Trimming took 4 bases from V and 7 from J, leaving 14 bases between them. Germline V gene data show CDR1 as ENHRY and CDR2 as SYGVKD. CDR3 DNA: TGTGCCATCAGTGCGGTACTAAAGGAGAACACCATATATTTT. Its protein product is CAISAVLKENTIYF.

A few counts support this clone. The chain employs TRBV6-6 and TRBJ1-6; perhaps TRBD1 as D (6 bases). CDR1 and CDR2 (germline): MNHNY, SVGAGI (reference sequence). V was cut by 4 bases and J by 3 bases, with 13 bases left in between. The CDR3 has 16 amino acids. The CDR3 coding sequence is TGTGCCAGCAGTTCTTTGGGACAAGGCTATAATTCACCCCTCCACTTT. Translation gives CASSSLGQGYNSPLHF.

The rearrangement uses TRBV11-3 and TRBJ2-5, with 8 bases fitting TRBD2. CDR3 length equals 19 residues. V dropped 3 bases and J dropped 2; count of bases not matched to a gene: 17. Looked up from germline, CDR1 is SGHNT and CDR2 is YENEEA. The CDR3 loop is CASSFLSGGFYRVQETQYF. The CDR3 DNA is TGTGCCAGCAGCTTCCTGAGCGGGGGCTTCTACAGGGTTCAAGAGACCCAGTACTTC.

This sequence joins TRBV30 and TRBJ1-1; 7 positions agree with TRBD1. The V and J ends lost 5 bases and 0 bases, in that order; junction bases with no gene match: 3. Per the germline V gene, CDR1 is GTSNPN and CDR2 is SVGIG (reference sequence). CDR3 size: 13 residues. In DNA form, the CDR3 reads TGTGCCTGGGCGACAGGGATGAACACTGAAGCTTTCTTT. Protein sequence: CAWATGMNTEAFF.

The chain combines TRBV30 with TRBJ1-1; D may be TRBD1 (5 bases). The CDR3 consists of 15 residues. Germline assignment: CDR1 GTSNPN and CDR2 SVGIG (reference sequence). Trimming cost V 3 bases and J 3 bases, with 17 bases left between them. The CDR3 DNA is TGTGCCTGGAGGGGAAGGGCTGACAGTTACACTGAAGCTTTCTTT. This gives the protein CAWRGRADSYTEAFF.

The chain carries TRBV30 and TRBJ2-1, with D perhaps matching TRBD1 (5 bases). Deletions cut 7 bases from V and 4 bases from J, with 14 bases between. The germline gives CDR1 GTSNPN, CDR2 SVGIG (reference sequence). CDR3 size: 13 residues. CDR3 loop: CAFLGASYNEQFF. In nucleotides, the CDR3 is TGTGCCTTCCTAGGGGCTTCATACAATGAGCAGTTCTTC.

The chain links TRBV19 to TRBJ1-1; D perhaps matches TRBD1 (5 bases). The CDR3 extends over 15 amino acids. Germline V lookup: CDR1 LNHDA, CDR2 SQIVND (reference sequence). The ends were cut back, 0 bases at V and 2 bases at J, with 10 bases in the middle. In DNA, the CDR3 is TGTGCCAGTAGTATAGATCCAGGGCCTAACACTGAAGCTTTCTTT. This sequence encodes CASSIDPGPNTEAFF. Drawing the rest from reference TRBV19 and TRBJ1-1, the complete variable domain is DGGITQSPKYLFRKEGQNVTLSCEQNLNHDAMYWYRQDPGQGLRLIYYSQIVNDFQKGDIAEGYSVSREKKESFPLTVTSAQKNPTAFYLCASSIDPGPNTEAFFGQGTRLTVV.

The CDR3 bases are TGTGCCAGCAGCCTTCAGCCAGGGTTGAACACTGAAGCTTTCTTT. It specifies CASSLQPGLNTEAFF. The V and J genes are TRBV7-6 and TRBJ1-1, with D perhaps matching TRBD1 (5 bases). Germline V gives CDR1 SGHVS, CDR2 FNYEAQ. V was pared by 5 bases and J by 0 bases, with 13 bases between. The CDR3 contains 15 residues. The variable domain in full, with the rest retrieved from reference TRBV7-6 and TRBJ1-1, is GAGVSQSPRYKVTKRGQDVALRCDPISGHVSLYWYRQALGQGPEFLTYFNYEAQQDKSGLPNDRFSAERPEGSISTLTIQRTEQRDSAMYRCASSLQPGLNTEAFFGQGTRLTVV.